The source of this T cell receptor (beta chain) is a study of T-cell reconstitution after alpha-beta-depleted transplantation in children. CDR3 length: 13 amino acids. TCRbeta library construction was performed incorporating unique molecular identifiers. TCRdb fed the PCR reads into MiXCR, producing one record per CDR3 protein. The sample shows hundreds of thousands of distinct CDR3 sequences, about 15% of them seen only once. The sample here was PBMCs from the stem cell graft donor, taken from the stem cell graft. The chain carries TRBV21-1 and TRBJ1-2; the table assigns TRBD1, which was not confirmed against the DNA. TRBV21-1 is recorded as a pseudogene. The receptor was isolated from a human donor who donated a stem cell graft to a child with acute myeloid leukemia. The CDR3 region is CASQQGRGFGYTF. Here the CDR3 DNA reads TGTGCCAGTCAACAGGGGAGAGGCTTCGGCTACACCTTC.